The following is a T cell receptor (beta chain) sequence with its context. Its antigen is unidentified. The use of a sample-barcoded 5' primer and a J-beta primer mix characterized a second PCR of about 7 to 12 cycles. Paired-end reads containing CDR3 totaled no fewer than 2.5 million for each sample. In TCRdb, the 5' RACE reads were re-called with MiXCR into one record per CDR3 protein. This sample has 800,000 to 1,300,000 distinct CDR3 sequences; roughly a quarter occur once, and the top ten carry about 0.8%. This specimen belongs to a study of blood T cells in healthy people across ages. Study results and caveats: Changes seen in expanded clonotypes were possibly confounded by donor CMV status left unknown.

The germline V gene has CDR1 SGHRS and CDR2 YFSETQ. This CDR3 has 17 amino acids. These data also featured in a second study, about T cells of mothers and their children.

The rearrangement joins TRBV5-1 to TRBJ2-5; 7 nucleotides agree with TRBD2. TRBJ2-1 matches the DNA end more closely, so the J call is doubtful. The sequence was collected from a girl under 10 years old in good health. Sequenced material: blood. The CDR3 loop reads CASSPESAGFGGNEQFF. DNA for the CDR3: TGCGCCAGCAGCCCAGAGTCAGCGGGATTTGGGGGCAATGAGCAGTTCTTC.